The 29 T cell receptor beta chains reported below all come from one sample, sequenced in a study of tumor-infiltrating lymphocytes in primary liver carcinoma. Taking about 17-33 mg of unsorted bulk tissue, the authors co-extracted RNA and DNA. A constant-region primer primed TCR beta cDNA synthesis from 500 to 550 ng of total RNA. Libraries covering TCR beta were generated through three nested multiplex PCR rounds (using a slightly modified ARM-PCR). Amplification in the first two PCR rounds was performed using TRBV1-TRBV30 forward primers and a C-beta reverse primer for around 10 cycles each. TCRdb re-called the multiplex PCR reads through MiXCR, storing one row per CDR3 protein. This sample yields 95,000 to 150,000 distinct CDR3 sequences, of which around 70% are seen a single time; more than 8% belongs to the top ten. The specimen was tumor-adjacent normal liver tissue. All receptors derive from a woman in her fifties or sixties with primary liver carcinoma and hepatitis B virus infection.

With respect to this clonotype: This CDR3 is missing its conserved last phenylalanine or tryptophan, likely due to a read error. The gene calls are TRBV4-1 and TRBJ1-1; maybe TRBD1 (5 bases). With 1 base removed from V and 7 bases from J, the gap between germline ends came to 19 bases. The germline CDR1 and CDR2 sequences are MGHRA and YSYEKL. There are 16 residues in the CDR3. The CDR3 sequence is CASSQGPGSGYIEAFI. The DNA for the CDR3 is TGCGCCAGCAGCCAAGGCCCAGGGAGTGGGTACATTGAAGCTTTCATT.

This clonotype was counted a single time. This may be a read error, as it is one base from a much larger clone. The V gene is TRBV28, the J gene TRBJ1-2, with D maybe TRBD1 (6 bases). Germline CDR1 is MDHEN and CDR2 is SYDVKM. CDR3 length: 15 residues. The CDR3 reads CASSHGQSGVYGYIF. The CDR3 nucleotides are TGTGCCAGCAGCCACGGACAGTCGGGAGTCTATGGCTACATCTTC.

Many counts were recorded for this clonotype. The rearrangement joins TRBV12-3 or TRBV12-4 to TRBJ2-5, with 9 nucleotides matching TRBD1. There are 14 residues in the CDR3. Trimming removed 7 bases from V and 5 bases from J; junction bases left unmatched: 8. The CDR3: CASTQTGGGETQYF. The CDR3 DNA reads TGTGCCAGCACCCAAACAGGGGGCGGTGAGACCCAGTACTTC.

The chain has TRBV11-3 and TRBJ2-1; 7 bases match TRBD2. The CDR3 consists of 15 residues. Trimming took 1 base from V and 12 from J; bases not matched to a gene: 12. The germline CDR1 and CDR2 sequences are SGHNT and YENEEA. CDR3 region: CASSLVTSGKLGQFF. Written as DNA, the CDR3 is TGTGCCAGCAGCTTAGTAACCAGCGGGAAGCTTGGGCAGTTCTTC. The whole variable domain, remainder taken from reference TRBV11-3 and TRBJ2-1, is EAGVVQSPRYKIIEKKQPVAFWCNPISGHNTLYWYLQNLGQGPELLIRYENEEAVDDSQLPKDRFSAERLKGVDSTLKIQPAELGDSAVYLCASSLVTSGKLGQFFGPGTRLTVL.

This clonotype occurred a few times. This rearrangement joins TRBV11-2 to TRBJ2-5, with a tentative D call TRBD2 (6 bases). CDR1 is SGHAT and CDR2 is FQNNGV in the germline V gene. This CDR3 region has 12 residues. DNA for the CDR3: TGTACTAGCAGCTTAGTCTCCGAGACCCAGTACTTC. This sequence encodes CTSSLVSETQYF.

This clonotype appeared a single time. This may be a read error: a much more frequent sequence differs by one nucleotide. This sequence joins TRBV5-1 and TRBJ1-5; no clear D. V was cut by 0 bases and J by 8 bases, with 15 bases left in between. Germline loops: CDR1 SGHRS, CDR2 YFSETQ. The CDR3 sequence is 15 residues long. The CDR3 DNA reads as TGCGCCAGCAGCTTGGAGCCCGGGGTTGATAAGCCCCAGCATTTT. Translating gives CASSLEPGVDKPQHF.

This clonotype was recorded at least ten times. The chain links TRBV5-8 to TRBJ2-3; D may match TRBD1 or TRBD2 (6 bases each). V was cut by 4 bases and J by 5 bases, with 17 bases left in between. The germline V gene has CDR1 SGHTS and CDR2 YDEGEE. The CDR3 totals 15 residues. The CDR3 spells CASSPEGGRLDTQYF. In DNA form, the CDR3 reads TGTGCCAGCAGCCCCGAGGGGGGCAGGTTAGATACGCAGTATTTT. Combining the CDR3 with reference TRBV5-8 and TRBJ2-3 gives the whole variable domain EAGVTQSPTHLIKTRGQQATLRCSPISGHTSVYWYQQALGLGLQFLLWYDEGEERNRGNFPPRFSGRQFPNYSSELNVNALELEDSALYLCASSPEGGRLDTQYFGPGTRLTVL.

Regarding this clonotype: One end of the junction does not line up with germline, which may come from a read error. This chain joins TRBV11-2 and TRBJ2-6; 8 positions agree with TRBD1. Germline CDR1 and CDR2: SGHAT and FQNNGV. CDR3 size: 21 residues. The CDR3 protein is CASSMGGDRGISLSGTNVLTF. Written as DNA, the CDR3 is TGTGCCAGCAGCATGGGGGGAGACAGGGGCATCTCCCTCTCTGGGACCAATGTCCTGACTTTC.

Worth noting for this clonotype: Compared with germline, one end of the junction differs, possibly owing to a read error. In DNA, the CDR3 is TGTGCCAGCAGCGACAAAAACTCCTATGAGCAGTACTTC. Translation: CASSDKNSYEQYF. The V call is TRBV7-8, the J call TRBJ2-7; D gene unclear. The CDR3 is made up of 13 amino acids. Germline V gives CDR1 SGHVS, CDR2 FQNEAQ.

The table lists this clonotype with many counts. The chain employs TRBV29-1 and TRBJ2-5, with TRBD1 identical over 7 bases. Germline V lookup: CDR1 SQVTM, CDR2 ANQGSEA. J lost 2 bases, V lost 4 bases, and 1 base had no gene match. The CDR3 runs to 12 residues. CDR3 amino acids: CSVGDRQETQYF. CDR3 bases: TGCAGCGTTGGGGACAGACAAGAGACCCAGTACTTC. Supplemented by reference TRBV29-1 and TRBJ2-5, the full variable domain reads SAVISQKPSRDICQRGTSLTIQCQVDSQVTMMFWYRQQPGQSLTLIATANQGSEATYESGFVIDKFPISRPNLTFSTLTVSNMSPEDSSIYLCSVGDRQETQYFGPGTRLLVL.

On this clonotype: Its ends do not fully match the called genes, so a read error is possible. The rearrangement uses TRBV5-5 and TRBJ2-4, with 11 nucleotides matching TRBD2. CDR1 and CDR2 (germline): SGHKS, YYEKEE (reference sequence). The CDR3 has 17 residues. The chain's CDR3 is CASSLAGTSGLEDVQYF. In nucleotides, the CDR3 is TGTGCCAGTAGCTTAGCCGGGACTAGCGGCCTTGAGGACGTTCAGTACTTC.

This clonotype was counted between two and nine times. The V and J genes are TRBV2 and TRBJ1-6, with D hard to call. The germline V gene encodes CDR1 SNHLY and CDR2 FYNNEI. V was pared by 4 bases and J by 0 bases, with 7 bases between. This CDR3 has 15 amino acids. This CDR3 reads CASSGAGSYNSPLHF. The CDR3 DNA reads TGTGCCAGCAGTGGCGCGGGCTCCTATAATTCACCCCTCCACTTT.

Note on this clonotype: A clone one base away is much larger, so this may be a read error. The J gene is TRBJ2-7, the V gene TRBV5-1; the D call may be TRBD1 or TRBD2 (7 bases each). The germline V gene has CDR1 SGHRS and CDR2 YFSETQ. The CDR3 totals 16 residues. The CDR3 DNA follows: TGCGCCAGCAGCTCCGACCGGGACAGACTAGCCTACGAGCACTACTTC. This codes for CASSSDRDRLAYEHYF.

The V and J genes are TRBV28 and TRBJ2-3; D gene unclear. Per germline, CDR1 MDHEN and CDR2 SYDVKM. The CDR3 spans 13 residues. V was shortened by 5 bases and J by 4 bases, with 10 bases between the two germline ends. As DNA, the CDR3 is TGTGCCAGCAGTCCTCACGGTCCAGATACGCAGTATTTT. This gives the protein CASSPHGPDTQYF.

This clonotype was seen at least ten times. This chain links TRBV5-4 with TRBJ2-3, with 7 bases aligning to TRBD2. Losses at the gene ends were 0 bases for V and 0 bases for J; bases not matched to a gene: 10. The CDR3 has 18 amino acids. Looked up from germline, CDR1 is SGHNT and CDR2 is YYREEE (reference sequence). The CDR3 is CASSLASSGKSSTDTQYF. Written as DNA, the CDR3 is TGTGCCAGCAGCTTGGCGTCTAGCGGAAAATCTAGCACAGATACGCAGTATTTT.

This clonotype was counted once. A much larger clone differs from this one at a single base, so this may be a read error. V and J are TRBV30 and TRBJ1-1; no reliable D call. The CDR3 sequence is 13 residues long. In germline, CDR1 is GTSNPN, CDR2 SVGIG (reference sequence). The CDR3 loop is CVWSLTVNTEAFF. For the CDR3, the DNA is TGTGTCTGGAGTCTCACAGTGAACACTGAAGCTTTCTTT.

Worth noting for this clonotype: One end of the junction does not line up with germline, which may come from a read error. The chain employs TRBV5-8 and TRBJ1-5, with D maybe TRBD1 (6 bases). This CDR3 comprises 15 residues. Germline CDR1 is SGHTS and CDR2 is YDEGEE. CDR3: CACSDRTVNNQPRHF. The DNA for the CDR3 is TGTGCCTGCAGCGACAGGACCGTTAACAATCAGCCCCGGCATTTT.

This rearrangement joins TRBV6-1 to TRBJ1-1, with TRBD1 matching over 9 bases. After removal of 4 bases from V and 10 bases from J, the junction contained 13 bases not matched to a gene. This CDR3 comprises 15 residues. Germline-derived CDR1 and CDR2 are MNHNS and SASEGT. CDR3 residues: CASSAQTGGGTLAFF. In DNA, the CDR3 is TGTGCCAGCAGTGCACAGACAGGGGGAGGCACGTTAGCTTTCTTT.

This clonotype occurred a few times. Germline and junction disagree at one end, which may indicate a read error. The chain recombines TRBV11-2 with TRBJ2-7; TRBD1 agrees at 8 bases. CDR1 SGHAT and CDR2 FQNNGV come from the germline V gene. CDR3 length: 15 amino acids. The CDR3, as DNA: TGTGCCAGCAGAGAACCGGGGCAGGGGGCCTACGAGCGGTACTTC. Its translation is CASREPGQGAYERYF.

As concerns this clonotype: It may be a read error: a sequence one base away is much more abundant. The chain combines TRBV13 with TRBJ2-7, with unresolved D. The CDR3 has 15 amino acids. CDR1 PRHDT and CDR2 FYEKMQ come from the germline V gene (reference sequence). The CDR3 nucleotides read TGTGCCAACAGCTTAGTAGGGCACCGGCTAGGGGAGCAGTACTTC. Translating gives CANSLVGHRLGEQYF.

A word on this clonotype: A much larger clone is a single base away; this may be a read error. This is likely a read error, given that the CDR3 carries no conserved phenylalanine or tryptophan at its end. The chain recombines TRBV12-3 or TRBV12-4 with TRBJ1-1, with TRBD1 matching over 7 bases. The CDR3 contains 14 residues. The V segment lost 2 bases and the J segment 1 base; nucleotides outside the gene matches: 1. DNA for the CDR3: TGTGCCAGCAGTTTAAGGGGGCCGAACACTGAAGCTTTCCTT. Translated, it gives CASSLRGPNTEAFL.

Only a few counts were recorded for this clonotype. Here the CDR3 omits its conserved ending phenylalanine or tryptophan, so a read error is the likely source. The V gene is TRBV29-1, the J gene TRBJ2-1, with D perhaps matching TRBD1 or TRBD2 (6 bases each). In germline, CDR1 is SQVTM, CDR2 ANQGSEA. CDR3 size: 15 residues. V lost 4 bases and J 5 bases, leaving 18 bases between the germline ends. CDR3 sequence reads: CSVGPGGKGDNEQFL. CDR3 bases: TGCAGCGTTGGCCCCGGGGGCAAGGGCGACAATGAGCAGTTCCTC.

Turning to this clonotype: One end of the junction does not line up with germline, which may come from a read error. The chain joins TRBV11-2 to TRBJ2-1, with D uncertain. The CDR3 is made up of 17 amino acids. Germline-derived CDR1 and CDR2 are SGHAT and FQNNGV. This CDR3 reads CASSLLSRLGRLTEQFF. DNA for the CDR3: TGTGCTAGCAGCTTACTGTCTCGCTTAGGGCGGCTTACAGAGCAGTTCTTC.

The chain employs TRBV6-1 and TRBJ2-4, with D unresolved. The germline V gene encodes CDR1 MNHNS and CDR2 SASEGT. The CDR3 spans 16 residues. V was shortened by 10 bases and J by 3 bases, with 22 bases between the two germline ends. In DNA form, the CDR3 reads TGTGCCATACGCTGGAGCGACCAACAAGGCAAAAACATTCAGTACTTC. Protein product: CAIRWSDQQGKNIQYF.

This clonotype was detected only a few times. The conserved phenylalanine or tryptophan normally closing the CDR3 is absent here, so this likely arose from a read error. This chain joins TRBV28 and TRBJ2-2; D unclear. Trimming took 7 bases from V and 2 from J, leaving 8 bases between them. CDR3 length: 13 amino acids. Germline lookup yields CDR1 MDHEN and CDR2 SYDVKM. The CDR3 DNA sequence: TGTGCCAGCAAGGGTTTAAACACCGGGGAGCTGTTTATT. It encodes CASKGLNTGELFI.

In its sample, this clonotype was seen once. The junction does not match germline at one end; this may be a read error. The rearrangement uses TRBV11-1 and TRBJ2-7; 12 bases are a match to TRBD2. The CDR3 totals 17 residues. The germline gives CDR1 SGHAT, CDR2 FQDESV (reference sequence). The CDR3 DNA sequence: TGTGCCAACAGCTTGGAAGGACTAGCGGGAAAGGCCTACAAGCATTACTTC. Its translation: CANSLEGLAGKAYKHYF.

Ten or more counts support this clonotype. Because it lacks the conserved phenylalanine or tryptophan at the end, this CDR3 is likely a read error. The chain couples TRBV29-1 to TRBJ1-1; 7 nucleotides align to TRBD1. Germline V gene sequence: CDR1 SQVTM, CDR2 ANQGSEA. The V and J ends lost 4 bases and 11 bases, in that order; junction bases with no gene match: 16. The CDR3 runs 14 residues. CDR3 DNA: TGCAGCGTTGGTATTGGGACAGTAAAATCGTGGGCTTTCCTT. Residues: CSVGIGTVKSWAFL.

In regard to this clonotype: Given the absence of the conserved phenylalanine or tryptophan at the CDR3 end, a read error is likely. This chain links TRBV6-2 or TRBV6-3 with TRBJ2-3; TRBD2 agrees at 8 bases. CDR3 length equals 15 residues. Germline trimming cut 4 bases from V and 6 bases from J; bases unmatched to any gene: 9. Germline V gene lookup returns CDR1 MNHEY and CDR2 SVGEGT. CDR3 nucleotide sequence: TGTGCCAGCAGTTGGAGCGGGAGTATTACTGATACGCAGTATATT. It is translated as CASSWSGSITDTQYI.

A note on this clonotype: One end of the junction does not line up with germline, which may come from a read error. The rearrangement uses TRBV29-1 and TRBJ1-1; no reliable D call. CDR1 and CDR2 (germline): SQVTM, ANQGSEA. This CDR3 has 13 amino acids. CDR3 residues: CSVEVQTNTEAFF. DNA for the CDR3: TGCAGCGTTGAGGTACAGACAAACACCGAAGCTTTCTTT.